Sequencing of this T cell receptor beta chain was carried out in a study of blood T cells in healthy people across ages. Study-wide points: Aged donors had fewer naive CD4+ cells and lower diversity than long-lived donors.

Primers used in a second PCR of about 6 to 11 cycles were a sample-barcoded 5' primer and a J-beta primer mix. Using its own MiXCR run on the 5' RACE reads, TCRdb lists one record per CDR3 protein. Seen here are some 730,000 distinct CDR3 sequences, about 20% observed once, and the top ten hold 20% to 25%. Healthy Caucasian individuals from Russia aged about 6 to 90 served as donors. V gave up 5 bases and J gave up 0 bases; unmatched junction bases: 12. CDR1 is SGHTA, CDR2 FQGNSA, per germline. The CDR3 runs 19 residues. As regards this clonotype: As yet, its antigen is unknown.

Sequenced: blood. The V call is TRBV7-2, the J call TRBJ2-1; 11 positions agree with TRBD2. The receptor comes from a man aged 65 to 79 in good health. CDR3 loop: CASSVLAGVSSLSYNEQFF. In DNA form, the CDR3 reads TGTGCCAGCAGCGTACTAGCGGGAGTTTCTTCCCTCTCCTACAATGAGCAGTTCTTC.